The 18 T cell receptor beta chains given below trace back to one sample, sequenced in a study of CD4+ T cells in melanoma. The data were produced by immunoSEQ multiplex PCR, yet TCRdb's version contains in-frame clones alone and is incomplete. The sample has 20,000 to 25,000 clones; more than 70% are singletons. These receptors all come from a human donor with melanoma.

J is TRBJ1-1 and V is TRBV6-5; no reliable D call. The length of the CDR3 is 15 residues. The V end lost 3 bases, the J end lost 1 base, and 12 bases lay between the germline ends. Germline V CDR1 and CDR2: MNHEY, SVGAGI. The CDR3 loop reads CASSYQARQNTEAFF. The CDR3, as DNA: TGTGCCAGCAGTTATCAGGCGCGTCAGAACACTGAAGCTTTCTTT.

Notes on this clone: Other DNA variants within this sample encode the same CDR3. The chain recombines TRBV5-1 with TRBJ1-2; TRBD1 aligns across 9 bases. The CDR3 covers 14 residues. Germline loops: CDR1 SGHRS, CDR2 YFSETQ. Losses at the gene ends were 0 bases for V and 7 bases for J; bases not matched to a gene: 4. Here the CDR3 reads CASSLGDRAGGYTF. The DNA of the CDR3 is TGCGCCAGCAGCTTGGGGGACAGGGCAGGTGGCTACACCTTC.

This clone appeared once. The rearrangement uses TRBV7-3 and TRBJ2-1; a possible D gene is TRBD1 (6 bases). This CDR3 contains 16 residues. Germline V gene sequence: CDR1 SGHTA, CDR2 FQGTGA. With 4 bases removed from V and 7 bases from J, the gap between germline ends came to 20 bases. The CDR3, as DNA: TGTGCCAGCAGCTCGGACAGTGCCCGTGGCGGTAATGAGCAGTTCTTC. It yields the protein CASSSDSARGGNEQFF.

The chain is built from TRBV5-1 and TRBJ2-5, with 10 positions matching TRBD2. The germline CDR1 and CDR2 sequences are SGHRS and YFSETQ. The CDR3 covers 16 residues. Trimming removed 3 bases from V and 3 bases from J; junction bases left unmatched: 8. The CDR3 DNA is TGCGCCAGCAGCTCCGGGACTAGCGCCCCTGAAGAGACCCAGTACTTC. Translated, it gives CASSSGTSAPEETQYF.

A word on this clone: The DNA is omitted, as the CDR3 cannot be located on it reliably, and the CDR3 follows TCRdb's listing. This chain joins TRBV21-1 and TRBJ1-5. TRBV21-1 is a pseudogene segment. The CDR3 adds up to 19 amino acids, both ends counted. The CDR3 loop reads CASTQPQQFFGRGNQPQHF.

The chain employs TRBV7-9 and TRBJ2-5; 10 bases align to TRBD2. The CDR3 is made up of 15 amino acids. Germline CDR1 reads SEHNR; CDR2 reads FQNEAQ (reference sequence). The trim removed 8 bases at V and 7 bases at J, leaving 13 bases unmatched. For the CDR3, the DNA is TGTGCCAGCGTCCCCACAAGCGGGGGGGCCGGGACCCAGTACTTC. Its protein product is CASVPTSGGAGTQYF.

V is TRBV5-6 and J is TRBJ2-1; D is possibly TRBD1 or TRBD2 (6 bases each). CDR3 length: 13 residues. Germline lookup yields CDR1 SGHDT and CDR2 YYEEEE. With 4 bases removed from V and 5 bases from J, the gap between germline ends came to 10 bases. In DNA form, the CDR3 reads TGTGCCAGCAGCGGGGGGCCGGACAATGAGCAGTTCTTC. Its translation: CASSGGPDNEQFF.

The chain has TRBV18 and TRBJ2-3, with TRBD2 matching over 10 bases. Germline lookup yields CDR1 KGHSH and CDR2 LQKENI. This CDR3 comprises 17 residues. The junction had 8 bases not matched to a gene; V was cut back by 1 base and J by 4 bases. The CDR3 here is CASSPLSPSGGPDTQYF. The CDR3 bases are TGTGCCAGCTCACCACTTTCGCCTAGCGGGGGCCCAGATACGCAGTATTTT.

The V gene is TRBV11-2, the J gene TRBJ1-6; D is possibly TRBD1 (5 bases). CDR3 length: 16 residues. With 6 bases removed from V and 7 bases from J, the gap between germline ends came to 19 bases. The germline gives CDR1 SGHAT, CDR2 FQNNGV. CDR3 in DNA: TGTGCCAGCAGACCCCTTCCGGGACGTAAGAATTCACCCCTCCACTTT. Translation gives CASRPLPGRKNSPLHF.

This clone was picked up a small number of times. The chain is built from TRBV6-1 and TRBJ1-3, with D unclear. CDR1 MNHNS and CDR2 SASEGT come from the germline V gene. V lost 9 bases and J lost 0, with 9 bases in between. The CDR3 consists of 13 residues. In DNA form, the CDR3 reads TGTGCCAGTACGGCACTCTCTGGAAACACCATATATTTT. Encoded protein: CASTALSGNTIYF.

The chain recombines TRBV28 with TRBJ2-3; D is possibly TRBD1 (5 bases). Germline V gene lookup returns CDR1 MDHEN and CDR2 SYDVKM. Between the trimmed V and J ends, which lost 7 bases and 2 bases, there was a span of 13 bases. The CDR3 spans 14 residues. The CDR3: CASTSDIFTDTQYF. CDR3 nucleotide sequence: TGTGCCAGCACCTCGGACATCTTCACAGATACGCAGTATTTT.

The V call is TRBV6-6, the J call TRBJ1-1; 10 bases fit TRBD1. CDR1 and CDR2 from the germline V gene are MNHNY and SVGAGI (reference sequence). Trimming removed 6 bases from V and 7 bases from J; junction bases left unmatched: 5. The CDR3 runs 13 residues. The CDR3 is CASSRRDRGEAFF. For the CDR3, the DNA is TGTGCCAGCAGCCGTAGGGACAGGGGTGAAGCTTTCTTT.

This clone was counted only a few times. This chain links TRBV27 with TRBJ2-1; the D is unclear. This CDR3 region has 11 residues. V shed 3 bases and J shed 7 bases, with 4 bases lying between them. Germline loops: CDR1 MNHEY, CDR2 SMNVEV (reference sequence). CDR3 amino acids: CASSLGNEQFF. The DNA for the CDR3 is TGTGCCAGCAGTTTGGGGAATGAGCAGTTCTTC.

This chain connects TRBV19 to TRBJ2-5; 11 bases align to TRBD2. CDR1 and CDR2 (germline): LNHDA, SQIVND (reference sequence). The CDR3 has 18 residues. The trim removed 5 bases at V and 7 bases at J, leaving 18 bases unmatched. The chain's CDR3 is CASSLTAGTSGPRGTQYF. The CDR3 DNA is TGTGCCAGTAGTCTCACCGCCGGGACTAGCGGCCCGCGAGGGACCCAGTACTTC.

This clone was counted between two and nine times. The chain is built from TRBV30 and TRBJ2-1, with TRBD1 matching over 9 bases. V lost 3 bases to trimming and J lost 9 bases; unmatched junction nucleotides: 9. Germline CDR1 reads GTSNPN; CDR2 reads SVGIG (reference sequence). This CDR3 is 14 amino acids long. The DNA for the CDR3 is TGTGCCTGGAGCACAGGGGGCGATTCGGTTGAGCAGTTCTTC. The encoded protein is CAWSTGGDSVEQFF. Combining the CDR3 with reference TRBV30 and TRBJ2-1 gives the whole variable domain SQTIHQWPATLVQPVGSPLSLECTVEGTSNPNLYWYRQAAGRGLQLLFYSVGIGQISSEVPQNLSASRPQDRQFILSSKKLLLSDSGFYLCAWSTGGDSVEQFFGPGTRLTVL.

This sequence joins TRBV6-1 and TRBJ2-3; D not resolved. Germline lookup yields CDR1 MNHNS and CDR2 SASEGT. The CDR3 has 12 residues. Between the trimmed V and J ends, which lost 6 bases and 2 bases, there was a span of 6 bases. For the CDR3, the DNA is TGTGCCAGCAGGGGGAACACAGATACGCAGTATTTT. This encodes CASRGNTDTQYF.

The chain links TRBV4-2 to TRBJ1-2; D uncertain. The CDR3 is 12 amino acids. Germline loops: CDR1 LGHNA, CDR2 YNFKEQ. V gave up 0 bases and J gave up 3 bases, with 2 bases separating them. The CDR3 region is CASSQEYYGYTF. The CDR3 DNA reads as TGTGCCAGCAGCCAAGAATACTATGGCTACACCTTC.

The V gene is TRBV18, the J gene TRBJ1-1; tentatively, D is TRBD1 (5 bases). The CDR3 extends over 13 amino acids. Looked up from germline, CDR1 is KGHSH and CDR2 is LQKENI. Trimming cost V 3 bases and J 6 bases, with 11 bases left between them. The chain's CDR3 is CASSPGGSSEAFF. The CDR3 DNA is TGTGCCAGCTCACCGGGGGGGTCCTCTGAAGCTTTCTTT. The complete variable domain, with remaining parts taken from reference TRBV18 and TRBJ1-1, reads NAGVMQNPRHLVRRRGQEARLRCSPMKGHSHVYWYRQLPEEGLKFMVYLQKENIIDESGMPKERFSAEFPKEGPSILRIQQVVRGDSAAYFCASSPGGSSEAFFGQGTRLTVV.